Reported below is one T cell receptor (beta chain). This record comes from a study of CD8 T cells in Susac syndrome. The CDR3 is 18 amino acids. J was trimmed by 0 bases and V by 0 bases; bases with no gene match: 11. In germline, CDR1 is DFQATT, CDR2 SNEGSKA (reference sequence). After extraction with the RNeasy kit, roughly 0.5 to 1 ug of the RNA was reverse transcribed using random hexamers. Coverage of TCR beta CDR3 amplification by immunoSEQ multiplex PCR extended to 54 Vbeta and 13 Jbeta. From the immunoSEQ multiplex PCR reads, TCRdb called clonotypes with MiXCR, one entry per CDR3 protein. Of roughly 120,000 distinct CDR3 sequences in the sample, roughly 94% were seen once.

The receptor was derived from a human donor with multiple sclerosis. Sequencing was done on a sample of CD4+ T cells from PBMCs. The chain joins TRBV20-1 to TRBJ1-5; 7 bases map to TRBD1. The CDR3 DNA reads TGCAGTGCTAGAGATCCAAGACAGGGCCCTTATAGCAATCAGCCCCAGCATTTT. Encoded protein: CSARDPRQGPYSNQPQHF.